This is a list of T cell receptor beta chains from one sample in a study of cytomegalovirus exposure and HLA in healthy donors. Generated by immunoSEQ multiplex PCR, the TCRdb table keeps only in-frame clones and is missing some. In the table there are roughly 170,000 clones, roughly 87% of which are singletons. The sequenced sample consisted of PBMCs. These TCRs come from a man aged 45 to 65 in good health and CMV-seronegative. CDR3s include the opening cysteine and the closing phenylalanine or tryptophan.

v_gene,CDR3aa
TRBV27,CATRPGTGGAGGELFF
TRBV29-1,CSVYRVVTEAFF
TRBV9,CASGWGANYGYTF
TRBV18,CTSSPSSVYEQYF
TRBV4-3,CASSQDGQREAFF
TRBV5-5,CASSLGQPHNEQFF
TRBV4-3,CASSQRRPGTGGEGTDTQYF
TRBV28,CASSSQVMDQPQHF
TRBV27,CASSLGLPTDTQYF
TRBV13,CASSLGSAGGPETQYF
TRBV4-1,CASSHFTGTGDRLFTEAFF
TRBV5-1,CASSLGGTGGVSYEQYF
TRBV14,CASSPTRGRLGEQFF
TRBV7-9,CASSRDRAGVGTDTQYF
TRBV7-3,CASSLYGGAETQYF
TRBV28,CASSFVGGRNTEAFF
TRBV10-3,CAISESYAGNEQFF